This record looks at one T cell receptor (beta chain) sequence and its context. Its antigen is not identified. Repertoires were generated with immunoSEQ multiplex PCR, while TCRdb's copy carries only in-frame clones and drops some. This table holds around 310,000 clones, around four fifths found once. This record belongs to a study of cytotoxic CD8 clonotypes in ibrutinib-treated CLL. Study-wide background: Among the patients, around ten presented as relapsed/refractory and approximately 14 as treatment-naive; around 18 showed unmutated IGHV. Study-wide results and caveats: Higher clonality was seen at ibrutinib response and a return toward baseline at progression. Circulating CD8+ T-cell counts were tracked by baseline clonality, which exceeded that of age-matched healthy donors.

Genomic DNA in an amount of about 2 micrograms was extracted from cryopreserved PBMCs and used for the preparation of TCR beta libraries. Sequenced here: PBMCs, sampled before ibrutinib treatment. This sequence originates from a human donor with chronic lymphocytic leukemia.

The CDR3 coding sequence is TGCGCCAGCAGCGTGAAAGAGACCCAGTACTTC. Encoded protein: CASSVKETQYF. The chain employs TRBV10-1 and TRBJ2-5; D is ambiguous. Germline assignment: CDR1 WNHNN and CDR2 SYGVQD (reference sequence). The CDR3 is 11 residues long. V was cut by 6 bases and J by 3 bases, with 5 bases left in between.